This TCR beta chain is from a study of CD8+CD57+ T cells in acquired aplastic anemia (dated by TCRdb to 2017 to 2018). In terms of the full investigation: A mean of about 3 ug of DNA, ranging from about 0.19 to 30 ug, was extracted from sorted CD4+ and CD8+ cells. CD8+CD57+ expansion was defined as a frequency above the mean frequency observed in healthy subjects.

For this clonotype: Its recognized antigen is unknown. No much larger clonotype is one base removed from it; base qualities were not supplied.

Broad study findings and their caveats: Patients and healthy controls showed no significant difference in CD8+ Simpson's diversity (P=0.060). Around 27 CD8+ CDR3 sequences were found to be shared between patients and controls, but these sequences appeared to be highly expressed in patients and within the immunodominant clones of the patients.

TCR beta VDJ combination and CDR3 sequence profiling used genomic DNA as the template. TCR repertoire sequencing was run on an Illumina HiSeq 2000. For the original study's pipeline: TRBV/TRBJ rearrangement plots, CDR3 size and DJ length profiles, and Simpson's diversity index were used to assess repertoires. Whichever DNA sequence was most abundant in the deep sequencing data was defined as the immunodominant clone. CDR3 amino acid sequences were screened for sharing across subjects and were compared with published repertoires and the VDJdb database. TCRdb applied fastp at Q25 and MiXCR to the public reads, then kept only in-frame beta chains. Records with the same CDR3 protein are collapsed into one entry carrying the most frequent genes and DNA. These V and J calls derive from TCRdb rather than the authors' analysis. This sample is represented by about 250,000 distinct CDR3 sequences; 47% of them were singletons. The ten largest clonotypes hold over 7.5% of the sample.

The germline V gene sets CDR1 to SQVTM and CDR2 to ANQGSEA. Trimming removed 3 bases from V and 3 bases from J; the gene matches leave 3 bases unexplained. The CDR3, from cysteine to phenylalanine, totals 14 residues. Only the CDR3 part of the read is kept: 42 bases, read in frame from the first base. The patients picked for sequencing were ones in whom flow cytometry had shown an expansion of CD8+CD57+ cells. Every patient had severe acquired aplastic anemia, diagnosed using the International Study of Aplastic Anemia and Agranulocytosis and Camitta criteria. At the time blood was sampled, none of the patients had received any therapy. In the study, sorted CD4+ and CD8+ blood T cells from patients with severe aplastic anemia and from healthy subjects underwent deep sequencing of TCR repertoires. Patients were enrolled in the USA under clinicaltrials.gov protocols 00001620, 01623167, 00001397, 00071045, 00081523 and 00961064. Ficoll-Paque density gradient centrifugation was used to isolate peripheral blood mononuclear cells. CD4+ and CD8+ T cells were sorted by FACS or magnetic beads before DNA extraction.

The chain uses TRBV29-1 and TRBJ2-2; TRBD2 matches 8 bases in the middle. The sequencing sample was made of sorted CD4+, CD8+, or CD8+CD57+ T cells (not recorded which) from PBMCs. This receptor was identified in a human donor with aplastic anemia. CDR3 loop: CSVDGRADTGELFF. The DNA sequence follows: TGCAGCGTTGACGGGAGGGCCGACACCGGGGAGCTGTTTTTT.